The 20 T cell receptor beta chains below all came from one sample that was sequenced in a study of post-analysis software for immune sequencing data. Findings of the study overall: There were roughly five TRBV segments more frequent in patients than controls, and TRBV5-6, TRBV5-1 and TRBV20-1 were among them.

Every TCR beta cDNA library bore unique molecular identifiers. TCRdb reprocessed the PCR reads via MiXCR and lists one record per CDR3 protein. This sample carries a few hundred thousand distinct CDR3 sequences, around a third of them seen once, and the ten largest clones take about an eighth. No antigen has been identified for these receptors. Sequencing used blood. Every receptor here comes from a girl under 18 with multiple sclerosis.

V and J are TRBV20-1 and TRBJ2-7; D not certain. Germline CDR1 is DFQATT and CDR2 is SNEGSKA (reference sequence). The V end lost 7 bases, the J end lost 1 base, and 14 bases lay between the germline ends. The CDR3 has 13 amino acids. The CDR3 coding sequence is TGCAGTGTCAAAACGGGCACGTCCTACGAGCAGTACTTC. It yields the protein CSVKTGTSYEQYF.

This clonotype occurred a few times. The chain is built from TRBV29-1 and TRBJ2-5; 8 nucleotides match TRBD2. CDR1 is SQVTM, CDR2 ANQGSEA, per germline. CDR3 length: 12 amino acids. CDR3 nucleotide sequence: TGCAGTGAACGGGAGGGTGGAGAGACCCAGTACTTC. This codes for CSEREGGETQYF.

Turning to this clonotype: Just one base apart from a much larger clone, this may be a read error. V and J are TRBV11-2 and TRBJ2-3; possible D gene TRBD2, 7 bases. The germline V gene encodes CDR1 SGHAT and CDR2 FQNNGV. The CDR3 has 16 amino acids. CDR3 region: CASSFIAGAGSDAQYF. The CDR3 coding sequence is TGTGCCAGCAGCTTCATTGCGGGGGCCGGATCAGATGCGCAGTATTTT.

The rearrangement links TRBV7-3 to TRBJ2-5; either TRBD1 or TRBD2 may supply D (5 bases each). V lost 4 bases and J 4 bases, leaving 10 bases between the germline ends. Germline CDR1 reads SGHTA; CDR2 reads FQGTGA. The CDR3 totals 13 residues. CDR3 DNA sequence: TGTGCCAGCAGCTGGGGGTCCGGAGAGACCCAGTACTTC. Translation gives CASSWGSGETQYF.

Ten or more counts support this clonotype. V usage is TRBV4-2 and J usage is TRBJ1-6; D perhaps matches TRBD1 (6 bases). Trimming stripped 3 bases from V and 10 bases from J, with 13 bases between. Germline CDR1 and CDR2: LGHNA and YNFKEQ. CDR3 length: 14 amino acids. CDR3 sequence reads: CASSHGQGKSPLHF. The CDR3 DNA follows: TGTGCCAGCAGCCACGGCCAGGGGAAGTCACCCCTCCACTTT.

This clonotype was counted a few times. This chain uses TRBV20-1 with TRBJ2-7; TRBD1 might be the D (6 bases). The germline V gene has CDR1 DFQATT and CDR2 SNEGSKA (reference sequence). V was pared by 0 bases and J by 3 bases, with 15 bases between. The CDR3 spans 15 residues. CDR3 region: CSARELDSNLYEQYF. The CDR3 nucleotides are TGCAGTGCTAGAGAACTGGACAGTAACCTCTACGAGCAGTACTTC.

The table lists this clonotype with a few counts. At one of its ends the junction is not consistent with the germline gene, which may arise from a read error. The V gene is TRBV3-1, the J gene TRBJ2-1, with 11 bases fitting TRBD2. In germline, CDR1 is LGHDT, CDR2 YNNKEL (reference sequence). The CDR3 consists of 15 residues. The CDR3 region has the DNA TGTGCCAGCAGCTTGACTAGCGGGGAATACAGTGAGCAGTTCTTC. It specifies CASSLTSGEYSEQFF.

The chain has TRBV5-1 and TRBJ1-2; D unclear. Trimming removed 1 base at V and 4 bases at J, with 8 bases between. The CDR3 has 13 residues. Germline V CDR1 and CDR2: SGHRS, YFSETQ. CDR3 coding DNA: TGCGCCAGCAGCTTGCTGGGAATCTATGGCTACACCTTC. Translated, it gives CASSLLGIYGYTF. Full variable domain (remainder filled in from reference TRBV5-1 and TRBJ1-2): KAGVTQTPRYLIKTRGQQVTLSCSPISGHRSVSWYQQTPGQGLQFLFEYFSETQRNKGNFPGRFSGRQFSNSRSEMNVSTLELGDSALYLCASSLLGIYGYTFGSGTRLTVV.

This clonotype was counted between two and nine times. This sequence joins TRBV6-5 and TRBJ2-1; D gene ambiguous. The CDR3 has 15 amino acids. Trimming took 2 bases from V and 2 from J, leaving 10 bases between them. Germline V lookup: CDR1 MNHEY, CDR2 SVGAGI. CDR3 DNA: TGTGCCAGCAGTTACCGAGGCCTGGCCTACAATGAGCAGTTCTTC. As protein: CASSYRGLAYNEQFF.

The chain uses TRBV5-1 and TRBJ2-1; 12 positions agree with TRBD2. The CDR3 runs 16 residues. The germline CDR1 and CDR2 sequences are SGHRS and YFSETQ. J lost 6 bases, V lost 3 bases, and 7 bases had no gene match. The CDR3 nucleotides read TGCGCCAGCAGCTCCCTCCTAGCGGGGGGGTCCAATGAGCAGTTCTTC. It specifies CASSSLLAGGSNEQFF.

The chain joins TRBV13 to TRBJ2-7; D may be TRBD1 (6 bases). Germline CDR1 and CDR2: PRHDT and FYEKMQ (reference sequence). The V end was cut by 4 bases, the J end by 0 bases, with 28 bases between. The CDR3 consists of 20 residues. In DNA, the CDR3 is TGTGCCAGCAGCTCACCCGGTATAGGTTCCGGGACATTGGACTCCTACGAGCAGTACTTC. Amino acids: CASSSPGIGSGTLDSYEQYF.

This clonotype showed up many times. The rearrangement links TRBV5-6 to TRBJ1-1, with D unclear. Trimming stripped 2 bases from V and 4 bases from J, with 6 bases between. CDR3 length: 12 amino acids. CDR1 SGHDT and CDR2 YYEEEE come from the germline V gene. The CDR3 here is CASSLRGTEAFF. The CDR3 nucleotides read TGTGCCAGCAGCTTAAGAGGCACTGAAGCTTTCTTT.

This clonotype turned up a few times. CDR3 amino acids: CASSPDRGESYEQYF. The DNA for the CDR3 is TGCGCCAGCAGTCCTGACAGGGGAGAATCCTACGAGCAGTACTTC. This chain connects TRBV4-3 to TRBJ2-7; 8 bases line up with TRBD1. The CDR3 contains 15 residues. The V gene end was trimmed by 6 bases and the J gene end by 1 base; junction bases not matched to a gene: 8. Germline V gene sequence: CDR1 LGHNA, CDR2 YSLEER.

The DNA for the CDR3 is TGTGCCAGCAGCCCCAGCGGGGGGGGGCTCAATGAGCAGTTCTTC. It is translated as CASSPSGGGLNEQFF. The chain employs TRBV3-1 and TRBJ2-1, with TRBD2 identical over 10 bases. The V and J ends lost 4 bases and 6 bases, in that order; junction bases with no gene match: 6. The CDR3 spans 15 residues. CDR1 LGHDT and CDR2 YNNKEL come from the germline V gene (reference sequence).

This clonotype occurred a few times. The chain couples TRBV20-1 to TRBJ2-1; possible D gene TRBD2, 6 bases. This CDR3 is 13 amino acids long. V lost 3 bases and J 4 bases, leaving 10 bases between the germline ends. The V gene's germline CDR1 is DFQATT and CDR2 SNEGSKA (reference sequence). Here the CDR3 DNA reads TGCAGTGCTAGTTTGGGGACTTACAATGAGCAGTTCTTC. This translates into CSASLGTYNEQFF.

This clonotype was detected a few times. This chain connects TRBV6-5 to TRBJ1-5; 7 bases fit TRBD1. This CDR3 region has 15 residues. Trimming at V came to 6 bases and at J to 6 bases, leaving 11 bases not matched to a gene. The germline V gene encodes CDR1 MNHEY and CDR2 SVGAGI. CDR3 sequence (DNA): TGTGCCAGCAGACGGACAGGCCATCGGGGTCAGCCCCAGCATTTT. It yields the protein CASRRTGHRGQPQHF.

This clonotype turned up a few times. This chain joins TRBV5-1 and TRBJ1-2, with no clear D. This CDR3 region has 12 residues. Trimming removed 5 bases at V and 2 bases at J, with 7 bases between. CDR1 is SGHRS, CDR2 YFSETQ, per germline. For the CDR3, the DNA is TGCGCCAGCAGATCCGGGAACTATGGCTACACCTTC. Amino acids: CASRSGNYGYTF.

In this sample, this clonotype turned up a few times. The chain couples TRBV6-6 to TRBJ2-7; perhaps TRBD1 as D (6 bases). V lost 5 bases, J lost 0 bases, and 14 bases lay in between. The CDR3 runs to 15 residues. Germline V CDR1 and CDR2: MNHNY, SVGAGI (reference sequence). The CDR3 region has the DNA TGTGCCAGCAGTCCCGACAGGTTCAGCTCCTACGAGCAGTACTTC. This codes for CASSPDRFSSYEQYF.

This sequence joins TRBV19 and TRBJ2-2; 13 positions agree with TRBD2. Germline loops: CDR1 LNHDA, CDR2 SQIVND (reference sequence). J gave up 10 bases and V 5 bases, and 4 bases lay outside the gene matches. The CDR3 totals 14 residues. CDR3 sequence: CASSFGTSGMELFF. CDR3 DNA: TGTGCCAGTAGTTTCGGGACTAGCGGGATGGAGCTGTTTTTT.

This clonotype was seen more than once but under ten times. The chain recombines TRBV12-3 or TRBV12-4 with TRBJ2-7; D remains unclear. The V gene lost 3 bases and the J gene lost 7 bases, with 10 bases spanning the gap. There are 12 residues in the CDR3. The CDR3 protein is CASSLKDSEQYF. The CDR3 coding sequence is TGTGCCAGCAGTTTGAAGGATTCGGAGCAGTACTTC.